These T cell receptor beta chains were read from a single sample in a study of T cells after yellow fever vaccination. TCRdb used MiXCR to reprocess the 5' RACE reads, holding one entry per CDR3 protein. The top ten hold roughly 17% of the sample, which has 80,000 to 100,000 distinct CDR3 sequences, roughly 8.2% seen once. The sequencing used CD8+ T cells not binding an NS4B(214-222) dextramer, sorted from PBMCs, collected more than 13 days after the first yellow fever vaccination. These receptors were taken from a young man who received the YFV17D yellow fever vaccine. Each CDR3 is given with its conserved first and last residue. D genes are given only for firm matches. For some rows the clone size is stated as once, few or many, or as a class when expanded; others skip it.

clone_size	v_call	d_call	j_call	cdr3_aa	cdr3_nt
NA	TRBV19	NA	TRBJ2-1	CASSIFPGRDEQFF	TGTGCCAGTAGTATATTCCCGGGTCGAGATGAGCAGTTCTTC
few	TRBV3-1	TRBD1	TRBJ1-4	CASLHGTENEKLFF	TGTGCCAGCCTACACGGGACAGAAAATGAAAAACTGTTTTTT
few	TRBV29-1	NA	TRBJ1-1	CSVEDLGPTDEAFF	TGCAGCGTTGAAGATTTGGGGCCCACAGATGAAGCTTTCTTT
few	TRBV15	NA	TRBJ2-2	CATSRETWRGPANTGELFF	TGTGCCACCAGCAGAGAGACGTGGCGGGGGCCAGCGAACACCGGGGAGCTGTTTTTT
NA	TRBV10-2	NA	TRBJ1-5	CASSELYSNQPQHF	TGCGCCAGCAGTGAGCTTTATAGCAATCAGCCCCAGCATTTT
NA	TRBV10-2	NA	TRBJ1-1	CASSDRGNTEAFF	TGCGCCAGCAGTGACAGGGGGAACACTGAAGCTTTCTTT
NA	TRBV5-4	TRBD2	TRBJ2-7	CASSFPGGSYEQYF	TGTGCCAGCAGCTTTCCGGGGGGCTCCTACGAGCAGTACTTC
NA	TRBV7-2	NA	TRBJ1-6	CASSLAPLSYNSPLHF	TGTGCCAGCAGCTTAGCTCCGCTCTCCTATAATTCACCCCTCCACTTT
many	TRBV4-3	NA	TRBJ2-2	CASSQVESNTGELFF	TGCGCCAGCAGCCAAGTTGAGTCCAACACCGGGGAGCTGTTTTTT
many	TRBV12-3/TRBV12-4	TRBD2	TRBJ2-1	CASSESGAASYNEQFF	TGTGCCAGCAGTGAAAGCGGGGCTGCCTCCTACAATGAGCAGTTCTTC
few	TRBV6-5	NA	TRBJ2-1	CASTHRGNEQFF	TGTGCCAGCACCCATAGAGGGAATGAGCAGTTCTTC
few	TRBV7-3	TRBD1	TRBJ1-2	CASSSWTGSNYGYTF	TGTGCCAGCAGCTCTTGGACAGGGTCAAACTATGGCTACACCTTC
few	TRBV7-6	TRBD2	TRBJ2-3	CASSLVDKGLAGPDTQYF	TGTGCCAGCAGCTTAGTAGACAAGGGACTAGCGGGGCCAGATACGCAGTATTTT
few	TRBV12-3/TRBV12-4	NA	TRBJ2-3	CASSLLTPRRDTQYF	TGTGCCAGCAGTTTATTGACACCCCGAAGAGATACGCAGTATTTT
many	TRBV12-3/TRBV12-4	NA	TRBJ2-3	CASRLGGRGRTDTQYF	TGTGCCAGCAGACTTGGGGGGCGGGGCAGAACAGATACGCAGTATTTT
few	TRBV7-6	NA	TRBJ1-3	CASSLVAAGNTIYF	TGTGCCAGCAGCTTAGTTGCGGCTGGAAACACCATATATTTT
few	TRBV5-5	NA	TRBJ1-1	CASSLPNTEAFF	TGTGCCAGCAGCTTGCCGAACACTGAAGCTTTCTTT
many	TRBV4-2	NA	TRBJ2-2	CASSQDGPGELFF	TGTGCCAGCAGCCAAGATGGCCCCGGGGAGCTGTTTTTT
NA	TRBV7-9	NA	TRBJ2-6	CASSLLHSGANVLTF	TGTGCCAGCAGCTTACTACACTCTGGGGCCAACGTCCTGACTTTC
many	TRBV18	TRBD1	TRBJ2-7	CASSPRTGEREQYF	TGTGCCAGCTCACCACGGACAGGGGAGAGGGAGCAGTACTTC
NA	TRBV12-3/TRBV12-4	NA	TRBJ2-6	CASSSRWVLWWANVPTF	TGTGCCAGCAGTTCCCGTTGGGTTCTCTGGTGGGCCAACGTCCCGACTTTC
NA	TRBV7-2	TRBD1	TRBJ1-5	CASSLGQGLRSNQPQHF	TGTGCCAGCAGCCTGGGACAGGGACTCCGTAGCAATCAGCCCCAGCATTTT
few	TRBV4-1	TRBD1	TRBJ1-2	CASSQNQNAGTATYGYTF	TGCGCCAGCAGCCAGAATCAAAATGCCGGGACAGCGACGTATGGCTACACCTTC